The source of this TCR beta chain is a study of T cells in Graves' hyperthyroidism and ophthalmopathy. Only a few counts were recorded for this clonotype. No antigen is known for it. Pregnant or lactating patients were excluded, as were those with uncontrolled infection or other autoimmune disease. The diagnostic basis comprised clinical symptoms, serum thyroxine and TRAb, thyroid ultrasound and orbital computed tomography. Amplified regions were TCR beta CDR3 sequences from RNA transcripts. First-round RT-PCR with HTBI primers amplified the TCR CDR3 region. TCRdb re-called the multiplex PCR reads with MiXCR, one entry per CDR3 protein. The table shows under 750,000 distinct CDR3 sequences, with approximately 18% occurring only once. With V trimmed by 10 bases and J by 8 bases, 11 bases remained unmatched. Germline V gene data show CDR1 as MNHNS and CDR2 as SASEGT. CDR3 length: 13 amino acids. General study findings and limits: Blood shared most expanded thyroid clonotypes above 0.001. Ophthalmopathy, which appeared later, was predicted by the model a median approximately six months before onset.

The rearrangement links TRBV6-1 to TRBJ1-2; 9 nucleotides line up with TRBD1. The TCR comes from a woman between 50 and 59 years old with Graves' hyperthyroidism that later progressed to Graves' ophthalmopathy. Material: blood. The CDR3 loop reads CATTRTGAGGYTF. CDR3 coding DNA: TGTGCCACCACAAGGACAGGGGCTGGGGGCTACACCTTC.